This TCR beta chain derives from a study of T-cell memory formation after mild COVID-19. Overall study: TCR clusters were largely donor specific. Study-wide results and limits: Largely, contracting CD4+ clones fell within CM and EM, and contracting CD8+ clones within EMRA.

The CDR3 has 14 residues. V shed 0 bases and J 2 bases; nucleotides not matched to a gene: 3. CDR1 is DFQATT, CDR2 SNEGSKA, per germline (reference sequence). It was 5'RACE with constant-segment primers that produced the TCR alpha and TCR beta cDNA libraries, which carried sample barcodes and UMIs. From the 5' RACE reads, TCRdb called clonotypes with MiXCR, one entry per CDR3 protein. The profile shows 180,000 or so distinct CDR3 sequences, around 10% of them singletons. As regards this clonotype: The antigen is not known.

This sequence originates from a man aged 18 to 29 who had mild COVID-19 (a few samples of this study predate the infection). Cell type and time point are not known. The genes are TRBV20-1 and TRBJ2-7, with 8 nucleotides matching TRBD2. Sequenced material: PBMCs or a T cell subset sorted from them (not recorded which). The CDR3 here is CSARDEAGAYEQYF. The CDR3 region has the DNA TGCAGTGCTAGAGATGAAGCGGGGGCCTACGAGCAGTACTTC.